This is a list of T cell receptor beta chains from one sample in a study of blood T cell repertoires in COVID-19. The repertoire was sequenced with immunoSEQ multiplex PCR; TCRdb's copy has only in-frame clones and lacks some. The sample yields about 250,000 clones, approximately 85% seen once. Sequences were obtained from PBMCs or T cells enriched from blood (not recorded which). The receptor source for this set is a woman between 45 and 65 years old who had been exposed to COVID-19. CDR3s include the opening cysteine and the closing phenylalanine or tryptophan. Each record gives: D gene, clone size, V gene, J gene, CDR3 protein, CDR3 DNA. D genes are given only for firm matches. Part of the rows lack a size; the others show once, few, many or a class for expanded clones.

d_gene: .
abundance: .
v_gene: TRBV5-1
j_gene: TRBJ2-3
CDR3aa: CASSEGGRVADTQYF
CDR3nt: TGCGCCAGCAGCGAAGGAGGGAGAGTAGCAGATACGCAGTATTTT

d_gene: TRBD1
abundance: .
v_gene: TRBV19
j_gene: TRBJ1-1
CDR3aa: CASSIGGGGEAFF
CDR3nt: TGTGCCAGTAGTATAGGAGGGGGCGGAGAAGCTTTCTTT

d_gene: TRBD1
abundance: .
v_gene: TRBV6-6
j_gene: TRBJ2-2
CDR3aa: CASSRIGTGASNTGELFF
CDR3nt: TGTGCCAGCAGTCGAATAGGGACAGGGGCTTCGAACACCGGGGAGCTGTTTTTT

d_gene: TRBD2
abundance: .
v_gene: TRBV12-3/TRBV12-4
j_gene: TRBJ2-1
CDR3aa: CASSPGTINEQFF
CDR3nt: TGTGCCAGCAGCCCGGGGACTATCAATGAGCAGTTCTTC

d_gene: .
abundance: .
v_gene: TRBV24-1
j_gene: TRBJ1-2
CDR3aa: CATSDGRNYGYTF
CDR3nt: TGTGCCACCAGTGATGGCAGGAATTATGGCTACACCTTC

d_gene: TRBD1
abundance: .
v_gene: TRBV5-6
j_gene: TRBJ2-3
CDR3aa: CASSSTGTGRIDTQYF
CDR3nt: TGTGCCAGCAGCTCGACCGGGACAGGGCGGATAGATACGCAGTATTTT

d_gene: .
abundance: .
v_gene: TRBV23-1
j_gene: TRBJ1-3
CDR3aa: CASRGSGTPRGGNTIYF
CDR3nt: TGCGCCAGTCGGGGATCCGGGACACCTCGAGGTGGGAACACCATATATTTT

d_gene: .
abundance: .
v_gene: TRBV27
j_gene: TRBJ1-2
CDR3aa: CASSPNRYYGYTF
CDR3nt: TGTGCCAGCAGTCCAAACAGATACTATGGCTACACCTTC

d_gene: TRBD1
abundance: .
v_gene: TRBV24-1
j_gene: TRBJ1-1
CDR3aa: CATSDGRSGGGEAFF
CDR3nt: TGTGCCACCAGTGATGGGCGTTCAGGGGGCGGTGAAGCTTTCTTT

d_gene: TRBD1
abundance: .
v_gene: TRBV11-2
j_gene: TRBJ2-7
CDR3aa: CASSLGTGVYEQYF
CDR3nt: TGTGCCAGCAGCTTAGGGACAGGGGTTTACGAGCAGTACTTC

d_gene: TRBD1
abundance: .
v_gene: TRBV7-2
j_gene: TRBJ2-7
CDR3aa: CASSSTGGFAYEQYF
CDR3nt: TGTGCCAGCAGCTCGACAGGGGGTTTCGCCTACGAGCAGTACTTC

d_gene: .
abundance: .
v_gene: TRBV11-2
j_gene: TRBJ2-7
CDR3aa: CASSLERGAPYEQYF
CDR3nt: TGTGCCAGCAGCTTAGAACGGGGGGCTCCCTACGAGCAGTACTTC

d_gene: TRBD2
abundance: .
v_gene: TRBV28
j_gene: TRBJ2-3
CDR3aa: CASSVASGGRDTQYF
CDR3nt: TGTGCCAGCAGTGTGGCTAGCGGGGGGAGAGATACGCAGTATTTT

d_gene: .
abundance: .
v_gene: TRBV19
j_gene: TRBJ1-2
CDR3aa: CASKNVGPGYGYTF
CDR3nt: TGTGCCTCGAAAAATGTAGGCCCGGGCTATGGCTACACCTTC

d_gene: .
abundance: .
v_gene: TRBV28
j_gene: TRBJ1-2
CDR3aa: CASSPAGTFGYGYTF
CDR3nt: TGTGCCAGCAGTCCTGCCGGGACATTCGGCTATGGCTACACCTTC

d_gene: TRBD1
abundance: .
v_gene: TRBV19
j_gene: TRBJ1-5
CDR3aa: CASSVGQAGNQPQHF
CDR3nt: TGTGCCAGTAGTGTGGGACAGGCAGGCAATCAGCCCCAGCATTTT

d_gene: .
abundance: .
v_gene: TRBV24-1
j_gene: TRBJ2-1
CDR3aa: CATSDLGGRGDEQFF
CDR3nt: TGTGCCACCAGTGATTTGGGAGGCAGGGGTGATGAGCAGTTCTTC

d_gene: TRBD1
abundance: .
v_gene: TRBV29-1
j_gene: TRBJ2-3
CDR3aa: CSVGTGVGTDTQYF
CDR3nt: TGCAGCGTTGGGACAGGGGTGGGCACAGATACGCAGTATTTT

d_gene: .
abundance: .
v_gene: TRBV7-9
j_gene: TRBJ2-1
CDR3aa: CASSLDGGPQFF
CDR3nt: TGTGCCAGCAGCTTAGACGGGGGACCTCAGTTCTTC

d_gene: .
abundance: .
v_gene: TRBV28
j_gene: TRBJ2-7
CDR3aa: CASSKLLQGPYEQYF
CDR3nt: TGTGCCAGCTCTAAGCTCTTGCAGGGTCCCTACGAGCAGTACTTC

d_gene: .
abundance: many
v_gene: TRBV5-1
j_gene: TRBJ1-2
CDR3aa: CASSLTLDKGYTF
CDR3nt: TGCGCCAGCAGCTTGACGTTGGACAAGGGCTACACCTTC

d_gene: .
abundance: .
v_gene: TRBV2
j_gene: TRBJ2-3
CDR3aa: CAMSRSADTQYF
CDR3nt: TGTGCCATGTCCAGGTCGGCAGATACGCAGTATTTT

d_gene: TRBD1
abundance: .
v_gene: TRBV5-4
j_gene: TRBJ1-1
CDR3aa: CASSQTGWSNTEAFF
CDR3nt: TGTGCCAGCAGCCAGACAGGGTGGAGCAACACTGAAGCTTTCTTT

d_gene: .
abundance: few
v_gene: TRBV28
j_gene: TRBJ1-2
CDR3aa: CASSIPTESYGYTF
CDR3nt: TGTGCCAGCAGTATACCGACAGAGAGTTATGGCTACACCTTC

d_gene: TRBD1
abundance: .
v_gene: TRBV5-5
j_gene: TRBJ1-2
CDR3aa: CASSLRTGFYGYTF
CDR3nt: TGTGCCAGCAGCCTACGGACAGGCTTCTATGGCTACACCTTC

d_gene: .
abundance: .
v_gene: TRBV19
j_gene: TRBJ1-1
CDR3aa: CASSPRGFGTEAFF
CDR3nt: TGTGCCAGTAGTCCCAGGGGATTCGGGACTGAAGCTTTCTTT

d_gene: .
abundance: .
v_gene: TRBV12-5
j_gene: TRBJ1-1
CDR3aa: CASVSGNMNTEAFF
CDR3nt: TGTGCTAGTGTGTCCGGGAACATGAACACTGAAGCTTTCTTT

d_gene: .
abundance: .
v_gene: TRBV11-2
j_gene: TRBJ1-4
CDR3aa: CASSLSRGQNEKLFF
CDR3nt: TGTGCCAGCAGCTTGAGCAGGGGCCAAAATGAAAAACTGTTTTTT

d_gene: .
abundance: .
v_gene: TRBV28
j_gene: TRBJ1-5
CDR3aa: CASSKRGGPNQPQHF
CDR3nt: TGTGCCAGCAGTAAAAGGGGGGGTCCGAATCAGCCCCAGCATTTT

d_gene: .
abundance: .
v_gene: TRBV12-3/TRBV12-4
j_gene: TRBJ2-3
CDR3aa: CASSLSGTDTQYF
CDR3nt: TGTGCCAGCAGTTTATCCGGTACAGATACGCAGTATTTT

d_gene: TRBD1
abundance: .
v_gene: TRBV6-1
j_gene: TRBJ1-2
CDR3aa: CASSEVTGGGYGYTF
CDR3nt: TGTGCCAGCAGTGAAGTGACAGGGGGCGGCTATGGCTACACCTTC

d_gene: TRBD1
abundance: .
v_gene: TRBV6-5
j_gene: TRBJ1-2
CDR3aa: CASTRTGAGYTF
CDR3nt: TGTGCCAGCACTCGTACAGGGGCCGGCTACACCTTC

d_gene: .
abundance: .
v_gene: TRBV7-2
j_gene: TRBJ1-2
CDR3aa: CASSLGEDLNYGYTF
CDR3nt: TGTGCCAGCAGCTTAGGCGAGGATCTAAACTATGGCTACACCTTC

d_gene: .
abundance: .
v_gene: TRBV24-1
j_gene: TRBJ1-2
CDR3aa: CATSDLTDGYTF
CDR3nt: TGTGCCACCAGTGACCTTACAGACGGCTACACCTTC

d_gene: .
abundance: .
v_gene: TRBV29-1
j_gene: TRBJ2-7
CDR3aa: CSVGGHSYEQYF
CDR3nt: TGCAGCGTTGGGGGGCACTCCTACGAGCAGTACTTC

d_gene: .
abundance: .
v_gene: TRBV18
j_gene: TRBJ1-5
CDR3aa: CASSPRGGGNNQPQHF
CDR3nt: TGTGCCAGCTCACCCCGAGGCGGAGGAAACAATCAGCCCCAGCATTTT

d_gene: .
abundance: .
v_gene: TRBV2
j_gene: TRBJ1-1
CDR3aa: CASSPRGGLNTEAFF
CDR3nt: TGTGCCAGCAGCCCCCGAGGAGGGTTGAACACTGAAGCTTTCTTT

d_gene: TRBD2
abundance: .
v_gene: TRBV19
j_gene: TRBJ2-3
CDR3aa: CASSILAGVTDTQYF
CDR3nt: TGTGCCAGTAGTATTCTAGCGGGGGTCACAGATACGCAGTATTTT

d_gene: TRBD2
abundance: .
v_gene: TRBV20-1
j_gene: TRBJ2-1
CDR3aa: CSASSAGGRNEQFF
CDR3nt: TGCAGTGCTAGTTCAGCGGGGGGGCGGAATGAGCAGTTCTTC

d_gene: .
abundance: .
v_gene: TRBV11-1
j_gene: TRBJ1-1
CDR3aa: CASSSRREVNTEAFF
CDR3nt: TGTGCCAGCAGCTCGCGACGGGAAGTAAACACTGAAGCTTTCTTT

d_gene: .
abundance: .
v_gene: TRBV11-2
j_gene: TRBJ2-3
CDR3aa: CASSEWGLPLDTQYF
CDR3nt: TGTGCCAGCAGCGAGTGGGGACTCCCACTCGATACGCAGTATTTT

d_gene: .
abundance: .
v_gene: TRBV18
j_gene: TRBJ1-5
CDR3aa: CASSLARGGNQPQHF
CDR3nt: TGTGCCAGCTCACTCGCCCGGGGGGGCAATCAGCCCCAGCATTTT

d_gene: .
abundance: .
v_gene: TRBV7-2
j_gene: TRBJ2-1
CDR3aa: CASSFTTGFSYNEQFF
CDR3nt: TGTGCCAGCAGCTTCACAACAGGGTTCTCCTACAATGAGCAGTTCTTC

d_gene: TRBD1
abundance: .
v_gene: TRBV10-3
j_gene: TRBJ1-2
CDR3aa: CAIRDTAGGGYTF
CDR3nt: TGTGCCATCCGGGACACCGCAGGGGGTGGCTACACCTTC

d_gene: .
abundance: .
v_gene: TRBV6-5
j_gene: TRBJ1-2
CDR3aa: CASRQEATANYGYTF
CDR3nt: TGTGCCAGCCGTCAGGAGGCGACGGCTAACTATGGCTACACCTTC